This entry is about one T cell receptor (beta chain). As yet, its antigen is unknown. PCR amplification relied on 60 Vbeta primers (plus 13 Jbeta primers). Measured with immunoSEQ multiplex PCR; TCRdb has only the in-frame clones, and not every one. The sample includes about 100,000 clones, 75% to 85% of them seen just once. The data derive from a study of cytomegalovirus exposure and HLA in healthy donors. Study-level points and caveats: Solely CMV serostatus was available to characterize immune exposure. Rare TCR sequences dominated, though some public TCRs recurred in many donors. The investigators catalogued 164 TCR beta chains as cytomegalovirus-associated.

The TCR was taken from a female donor in good health and CMV-seropositive. The sequencing sample was made of PBMCs.

The CDR3 DNA follows: TGTGCCACCAGCAGACCGATAGCGGGGAACACTGAAGCTTTCTTT. Translated, it gives CATSRPIAGNTEAFF. J is TRBJ1-1 and V is TRBV15, with D uncertain. Germline lookup yields CDR1 LNHNV and CDR2 YYDKDF (reference sequence). The CDR3 loop spans 15 amino acids. V lost 2 bases to trimming and J lost 1 base, with 11 bases between them.